These 24 T cell receptor beta chains were all obtained from the same sample, sequenced in a study of response to subunit inactivated influenza vaccine. A single record per CDR3 protein comes from TCRdb applying MiXCR to the RT-PCR reads. The sample lists around 570,000 distinct CDR3 sequences, 7.5% to 8.5% occurring once. Sequencing was performed on PBMCs from blood, taken around 2 years after vaccination. All receptors derive from a man between 50 and 70 years old who received an inactivated influenza vaccine.

The genes are TRBV12-3 or TRBV12-4 and TRBJ1-6; 8 nucleotides agree with TRBD1. J was trimmed by 4 bases and V by 6 bases; bases with no gene match: 5. The CDR3 spans 15 residues. CDR3 loop: CASRATGVYNSPLHF. DNA of the CDR3: TGTGCCAGCAGGGCGACAGGGGTATATAATTCACCCCTCCACTTT.

This clonotype has ten or more counts. The chain couples TRBV4-3 to TRBJ2-7; D unclear. The CDR3 runs to 19 residues. In germline, CDR1 is LGHNA, CDR2 YSLEER. Trimming removed 0 bases from V and 0 bases from J, with 21 bases in between. The CDR3 sequence is CASSQEPHGAVMDSYEQYF. As DNA, the CDR3 is TGCGCCAGCAGCCAAGAGCCGCACGGCGCAGTCATGGACTCCTACGAGCAGTACTTC.

This clonotype was observed at least ten times. The rearrangement uses TRBV3-1 and TRBJ2-7; TRBD1 might be the D (5 bases). This CDR3 contains 13 residues. Per germline, CDR1 LGHDT and CDR2 YNNKEL (reference sequence). V was pared by 3 bases and J by 6 bases, with 12 bases between. The DNA for the CDR3 is TGTGCCAGCAGCCAGGTCAGCAGGGCCGAGCAGTACTTC. As protein: CASSQVSRAEQYF.

This clonotype was detected ten times or more. This chain uses TRBV29-1 with TRBJ2-1; the match to TRBD2 covers 8 bases. Germline CDR1 SQVTM, CDR2 ANQGSEA. The CDR3 is 15 residues long. Trimming took 4 bases from V and 8 from J; bases not matched to a gene: 13. The CDR3 is CSVALTSGPGDEQFF. Written as DNA, the CDR3 is TGCAGCGTTGCCTTAACTAGCGGCCCAGGGGATGAGCAGTTCTTC.

In its sample, this clonotype was seen many times. In DNA, the CDR3 is TGCAGTGCTAGAGAATCCGGGACAGGGCGAACGGATTCACCCCTCCACTTT. It specifies CSARESGTGRTDSPLHF. The rearrangement links TRBV20-1 to TRBJ1-6, with 9 bases lining up with TRBD1. After removal of 0 bases from V and 8 bases from J, the junction contained 11 bases not matched to a gene. This CDR3 has 17 amino acids. CDR1 DFQATT and CDR2 SNEGSKA come from the germline V gene (reference sequence).

The rearrangement uses TRBV7-2 and TRBJ1-4; TRBD1 matches 9 bases. V trimming: 5 bases; J trimming: 6 bases; junction bases outside the gene matches: 7. Germline lookup yields CDR1 SGHTA and CDR2 FQGNSA. The CDR3 is 15 residues long. Written as DNA, the CDR3 is TGTGCCAGCAGCCCCAGGACAGGGGAATATGAAAAACTGTTTTTT. Protein sequence: CASSPRTGEYEKLFF. Together with reference TRBV7-2 and TRBJ1-4, the CDR3 gives the full variable domain: GAGVSQSPSNKVTEKGKDVELRCDPISGHTALYWYRQSLGQGLEFLIYFQGNSAPDKSGLPSDRFSAERTGGSVSTLTIQRTQQEDSAVYLCASSPRTGEYEKLFFGSGTQLSVL.

This clonotype was seen a few times. Because the CDR3's place on the DNA is in doubt, the DNA is left out and the CDR3 is given as listed by TCRdb. The chain uses TRBV4-3 and TRBJ2-2; TRBD2 is taken as the D call from the table, unchecked against the DNA. Germline V CDR1 and CDR2: LGHNA, YSLEER. The CDR3 is 17 residues long, ends included. The CDR3: CASSLPSGEGTPGSCFF.

The chain employs TRBV18 and TRBJ2-1; TRBD1 might be the D (5 bases). V was shortened by 7 bases and J by 1 base, with 17 bases between the two germline ends. This CDR3 is built from 16 residues. The V gene's germline CDR1 is KGHSH and CDR2 LQKENI. CDR3 protein: CASLDFRGTSYNEQFF. As DNA, the CDR3 is TGTGCCAGCTTAGACTTTAGGGGTACTTCCTACAATGAGCAGTTCTTC. Drawing the rest from reference TRBV18 and TRBJ2-1, the complete variable domain is NAGVMQNPRHLVRRRGQEARLRCSPMKGHSHVYWYRQLPEEGLKFMVYLQKENIIDESGMPKERFSAEFPKEGPSILRIQQVVRGDSAAYFCASLDFRGTSYNEQFFGPGTRLTVL.

This clonotype was seen at least ten times. An end of the junction does not agree with germline; a read error may underlie this. This chain links TRBV20-1 with TRBJ2-1; D call uncertain. This CDR3 contains 13 residues. Looked up from germline, CDR1 is DFQATT and CDR2 is SNEGSKA (reference sequence). The CDR3 spells CSAREVSSNEQFF. The DNA of the CDR3 is TGCAGTGCTAGAGAAGTCTCCTCCAATGAGCAGTTCTTC.

This clonotype appeared a few times. The chain combines TRBV11-3 with TRBJ2-2; D is perhaps TRBD2 (5 bases). The CDR3 runs 13 residues. The germline gives CDR1 SGHNT, CDR2 YENEEA. The V end was cut by 5 bases, the J end by 6 bases, with 10 bases between. The CDR3 nucleotides read TGTGCCAGCAGCACCTCCGGGGCCGGGGAGCTGTTTTTT. It translates to CASSTSGAGELFF.

This clonotype was seen a few times. In DNA, the CDR3 is TGTGCCACCAGTGGTGGGGGGCCTAGCAATCAGCCCCAGCATTTT. It encodes CATSGGGPSNQPQHF. This chain connects TRBV24-1 to TRBJ1-5; D is perhaps TRBD1 (6 bases). Germline CDR1 KGHDR, CDR2 SFDVKD. Trimming took 5 bases from V and 0 from J, leaving 10 bases between them. The CDR3 has 15 amino acids.

This clonotype showed up many times. This sequence joins TRBV28 and TRBJ2-7; maybe TRBD1 (6 bases). This CDR3 comprises 14 residues. Trimming removed 10 bases at V and 5 bases at J, with 21 bases between. Per germline, CDR1 MDHEN and CDR2 SYDVKM. The CDR3 DNA sequence: TGTGCCATCGAACCCCAGGGGATTTACCACGAGCAGTACTTC. It encodes CAIEPQGIYHEQYF.

The CDR3 here is CASSLAVQGVKSPLHF. For the CDR3, the DNA is TGTGCCAGCAGCTTAGCGGTTCAGGGGGTTAAGTCACCCCTCCACTTT. The V call is TRBV7-2, the J call TRBJ1-6, with 7 positions matching TRBD1. This CDR3 has 16 amino acids. CDR1 is SGHTA and CDR2 is FQGNSA in the germline V gene. V lost 0 bases and J lost 10; bases outside the gene matches: 9.

V is TRBV6-2 or TRBV6-3 and J is TRBJ2-1; 12 bases align to TRBD2. CDR3 size: 16 residues. The germline V gene encodes CDR1 MNHEY and CDR2 SVGEGT. V lost 7 bases to trimming and J lost 7 bases; unmatched junction nucleotides: 11. CDR3 region: CASTLTSGGHLNEQFF. CDR3 bases: TGTGCCAGCACCCTGACTAGCGGGGGACACTTGAATGAGCAGTTCTTC.

This clonotype came up a few times. V usage is TRBV7-8 and J usage is TRBJ2-1; 10 bases line up with TRBD1. Losses at the gene ends were 3 bases for V and 5 bases for J; bases not matched to a gene: 10. The CDR3 runs 17 residues. Per germline, CDR1 SGHVS and CDR2 FQNEAQ. CDR3 protein: CASSFPLDRGRDNEQFF. In DNA form, the CDR3 reads TGTGCCAGCAGCTTCCCGTTGGACAGGGGGAGGGACAATGAGCAGTTCTTC.

This chain links TRBV2 with TRBJ2-7; no definite D call. The CDR3 has 12 amino acids. Germline V gene sequence: CDR1 SNHLY, CDR2 FYNNEI. The V gene lost 8 bases and the J gene lost 3 bases, with 11 bases spanning the gap. The CDR3 is CASGPLIYEQYF. The DNA of the CDR3 is TGTGCCAGCGGGCCTCTAATCTACGAGCAGTACTTC.

This clonotype showed up just a few times. This chain uses TRBV28 with TRBJ2-1, with a weak D call TRBD1 (6 bases). V lost 4 bases and J lost 3, with 22 bases in between. CDR3 length: 18 residues. The germline gives CDR1 MDHEN, CDR2 SYDVKM. This CDR3 is CASSWQPFRGTNYNEQFF. DNA of the CDR3: TGTGCCAGCAGTTGGCAACCGTTCCGTGGGACAAACTACAATGAGCAGTTCTTC.

In its sample, this clonotype was seen a few times. This rearrangement joins TRBV30 to TRBJ2-1; weak D call: TRBD2 (5 bases). Trimming pared 0 bases from V and 7 bases from J, leaving 7 bases between. The germline CDR1 and CDR2 sequences are GTSNPN and SVGIG (reference sequence). The CDR3 has 12 residues. This CDR3 reads CAWSVRRNEQFF. CDR3 DNA sequence: TGTGCCTGGAGTGTACGGAGGAATGAGCAGTTCTTC.

V usage is TRBV5-1 and J usage is TRBJ2-1, with D perhaps being TRBD1 or TRBD2 (6 bases each). Deletions cut 5 bases from V and 5 bases from J, with 11 bases between. CDR3 length: 13 residues. Per the germline V gene, CDR1 is SGHRS and CDR2 is YFSETQ. The CDR3 loop reads CASSVGGHNEQFF. Here the CDR3 DNA reads TGCGCCAGCAGTGTAGGGGGGCACAATGAGCAGTTCTTC. The entire variable domain, with the rest obtained from reference TRBV5-1 and TRBJ2-1, is as follows: KAGVTQTPRYLIKTRGQQVTLSCSPISGHRSVSWYQQTPGQGLQFLFEYFSETQRNKGNFPGRFSGRQFSNSRSEMNVSTLELGDSALYLCASSVGGHNEQFFGPGTRLTVL.

The V call is TRBV6-1, the J call TRBJ2-1; a possible D gene is TRBD1 (6 bases). From germline, CDR1 is MNHNS and CDR2 SASEGT. V was shortened by 1 base and J by 4 bases, with 8 bases between the two germline ends. The CDR3 covers 14 residues. CDR3 region: CASSEDGQYNEQFF. The DNA for the CDR3 is TGTGCCAGCAGTGAAGACGGACAGTACAATGAGCAGTTCTTC.

This clonotype showed up just a few times. In DNA, the CDR3 is TGTGCCAGCAGTTTTGTGGGCGACAGCCAATATGGCTACACCTTC. This encodes CASSFVGDSQYGYTF. The genes are TRBV28 and TRBJ1-2; D possibly corresponds to TRBD1 (5 bases). This CDR3 spans 15 amino acids. V gave up 3 bases and J gave up 5 bases, with 16 bases separating them. Germline V gene data show CDR1 as MDHEN and CDR2 as SYDVKM.

The V and J genes are TRBV6-1 and TRBJ2-5; D remains unclear. In germline, CDR1 is MNHNS, CDR2 SASEGT. CDR3 length equals 15 residues. V lost 5 bases, J lost 5 bases, and 18 bases lay in between. The CDR3 reads CASSTTYSLGETQYF. CDR3 coding DNA: TGTGCCAGCAGTACCACATACAGCTTGGGGGAGACCCAGTACTTC.

The CDR3 spells CASSLGTSGVRPQFF. In DNA, the CDR3 is TGTGCCAGCAGCTTGGGGACTAGCGGGGTTCGGCCCCAGTTCTTC. The chain recombines TRBV5-4 with TRBJ2-1, with 12 bases fitting TRBD2. V lost 0 bases and J lost 13; bases outside the gene matches: 8. CDR1 SGHNT and CDR2 YYREEE come from the germline V gene (reference sequence). The CDR3 totals 15 residues. Drawing the rest from reference TRBV5-4 and TRBJ2-1, the complete variable domain is ETGVTQSPTHLIKTRGQQVTLRCSSQSGHNTVSWYQQALGQGPQFIFQYYREEENGRGNFPPRFSGLQFPNYSSELNVNALELDDSALYLCASSLGTSGVRPQFFGPGTRLTVL.

This clonotype came up a few times. The chain employs TRBV12-3 or TRBV12-4 and TRBJ1-1; 10 positions agree with TRBD1. The J segment lost 6 bases and the V segment lost 5 bases, leaving 12 bases of the junction unmatched. This CDR3 is built from 16 residues. The CDR3 region has the DNA TGTGCCAGCAGTCCGTCCCGGGACAGGGGCGGGCCTGAAGCTTTCTTT. Translating gives CASSPSRDRGGPEAFF.